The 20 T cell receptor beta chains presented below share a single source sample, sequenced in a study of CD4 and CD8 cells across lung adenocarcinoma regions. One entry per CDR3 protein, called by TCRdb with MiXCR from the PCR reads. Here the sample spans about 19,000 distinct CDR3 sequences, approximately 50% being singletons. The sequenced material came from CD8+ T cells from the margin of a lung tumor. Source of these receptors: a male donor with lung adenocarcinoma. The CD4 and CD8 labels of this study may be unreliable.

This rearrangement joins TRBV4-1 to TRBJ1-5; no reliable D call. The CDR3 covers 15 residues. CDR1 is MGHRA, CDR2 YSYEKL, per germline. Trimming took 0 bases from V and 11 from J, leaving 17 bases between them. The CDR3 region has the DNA TGCGCCAGCAGCCAAGATTGGAATCAGATCCAGGCCCAGCATTTT. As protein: CASSQDWNQIQAQHF.

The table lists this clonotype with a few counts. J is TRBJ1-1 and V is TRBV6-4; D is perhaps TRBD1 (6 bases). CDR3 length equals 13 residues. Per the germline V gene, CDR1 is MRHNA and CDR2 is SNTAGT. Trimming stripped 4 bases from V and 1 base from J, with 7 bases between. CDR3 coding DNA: TGTGCCAGCAGTGCCAGGGGGAACACTGAAGCTTTCTTT. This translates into CASSARGNTEAFF.

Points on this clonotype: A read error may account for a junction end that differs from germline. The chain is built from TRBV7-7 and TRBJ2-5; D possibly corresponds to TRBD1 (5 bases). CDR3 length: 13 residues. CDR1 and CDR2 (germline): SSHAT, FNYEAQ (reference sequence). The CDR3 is CASSLGQGETQYF. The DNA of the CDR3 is TGTGCTAGCAGCTTAGGTCAGGGAGAGACCCAGTACTTC.

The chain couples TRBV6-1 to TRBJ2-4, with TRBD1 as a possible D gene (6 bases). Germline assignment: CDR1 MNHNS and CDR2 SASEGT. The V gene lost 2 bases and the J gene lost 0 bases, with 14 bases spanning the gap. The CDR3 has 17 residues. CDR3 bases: TGTGCCAGCAGTGAACAGGGGTGGGGAGTAGCCAAAAACATTCAGTACTTC. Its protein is CASSEQGWGVAKNIQYF.

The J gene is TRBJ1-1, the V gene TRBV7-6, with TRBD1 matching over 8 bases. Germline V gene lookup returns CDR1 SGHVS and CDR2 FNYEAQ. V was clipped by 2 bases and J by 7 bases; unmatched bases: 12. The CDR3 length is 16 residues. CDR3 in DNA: TGTGCCAGCAGCTTAAATCGCCCAGGGGGCGGTGGTGAAGCTTTCTTT. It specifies CASSLNRPGGGGEAFF. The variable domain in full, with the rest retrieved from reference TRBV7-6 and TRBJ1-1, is GAGVSQSPRYKVTKRGQDVALRCDPISGHVSLYWYRQALGQGPEFLTYFNYEAQQDKSGLPNDRFSAERPEGSISTLTIQRTEQRDSAMYRCASSLNRPGGGGEAFFGQGTRLTVV.

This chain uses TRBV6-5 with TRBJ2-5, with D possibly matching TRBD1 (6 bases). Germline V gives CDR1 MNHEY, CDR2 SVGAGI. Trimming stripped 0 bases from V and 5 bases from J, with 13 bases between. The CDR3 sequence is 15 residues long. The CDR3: CASSYSGSRGETQYF. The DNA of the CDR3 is TGTGCCAGCAGTTACTCTGGGTCCAGGGGTGAGACCCAGTACTTC.

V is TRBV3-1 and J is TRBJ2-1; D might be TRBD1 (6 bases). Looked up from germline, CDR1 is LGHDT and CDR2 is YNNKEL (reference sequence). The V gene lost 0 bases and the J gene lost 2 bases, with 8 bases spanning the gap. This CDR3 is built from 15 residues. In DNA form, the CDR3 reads TGTGCCAGCAGCCAAGACAGGACAGCCTACAATGAGCAGTTCTTC. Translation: CASSQDRTAYNEQFF.

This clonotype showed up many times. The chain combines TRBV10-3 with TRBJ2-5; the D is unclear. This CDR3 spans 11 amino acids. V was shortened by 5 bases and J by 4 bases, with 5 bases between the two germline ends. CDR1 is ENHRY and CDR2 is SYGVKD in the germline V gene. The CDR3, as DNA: TGTGCCATCAGTAGCTCAGAGACCCAGTACTTC. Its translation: CAISSSETQYF.

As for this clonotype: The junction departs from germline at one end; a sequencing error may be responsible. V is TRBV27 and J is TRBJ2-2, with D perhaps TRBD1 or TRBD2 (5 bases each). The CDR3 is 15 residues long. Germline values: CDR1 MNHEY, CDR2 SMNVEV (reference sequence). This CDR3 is CASSQGRANTGELFF. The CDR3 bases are TGTGCCAGCAGTCAGGGCCGTGCGAACACCGGGGAGCTGTTTTTC.

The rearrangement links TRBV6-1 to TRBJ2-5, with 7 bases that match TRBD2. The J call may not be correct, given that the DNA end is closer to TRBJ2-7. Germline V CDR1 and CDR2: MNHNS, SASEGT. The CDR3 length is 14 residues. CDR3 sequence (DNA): TGTGCCAGCAGCCCGGGGGGATCGATCTACGAGCAGTACTTC. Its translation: CASSPGGSIYEQYF.

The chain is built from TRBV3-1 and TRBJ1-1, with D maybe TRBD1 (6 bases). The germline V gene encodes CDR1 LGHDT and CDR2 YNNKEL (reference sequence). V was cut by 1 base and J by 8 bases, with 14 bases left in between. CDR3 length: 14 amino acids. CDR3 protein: CASSQASGQREAFF. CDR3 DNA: TGTGCCAGCAGCCAAGCTAGCGGACAGAGGGAAGCTTTCTTT.

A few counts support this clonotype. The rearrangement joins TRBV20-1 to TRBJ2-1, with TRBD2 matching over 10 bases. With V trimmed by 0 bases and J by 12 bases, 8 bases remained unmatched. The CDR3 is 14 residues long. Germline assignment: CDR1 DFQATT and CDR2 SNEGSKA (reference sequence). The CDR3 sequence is CSAREDSGRPGQFF. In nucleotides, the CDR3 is TGCAGTGCTAGAGAGGATAGCGGGAGGCCGGGGCAGTTCTTC.

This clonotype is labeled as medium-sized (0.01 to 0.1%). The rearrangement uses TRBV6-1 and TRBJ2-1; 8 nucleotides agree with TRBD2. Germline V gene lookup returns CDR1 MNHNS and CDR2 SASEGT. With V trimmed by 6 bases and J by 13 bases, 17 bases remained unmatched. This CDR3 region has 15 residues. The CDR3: CASSPGLEALWGQFF. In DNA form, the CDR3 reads TGTGCCAGCAGCCCGGGACTAGAAGCTCTGTGGGGCCAGTTCTTC.

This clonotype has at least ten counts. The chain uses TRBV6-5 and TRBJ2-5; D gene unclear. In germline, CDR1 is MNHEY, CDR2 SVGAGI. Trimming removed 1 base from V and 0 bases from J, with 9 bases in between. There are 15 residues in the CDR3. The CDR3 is CASSYFGRHQETQYF. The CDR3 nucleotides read TGTGCCAGCAGTTACTTCGGGCGGCACCAAGAGACCCAGTACTTC.

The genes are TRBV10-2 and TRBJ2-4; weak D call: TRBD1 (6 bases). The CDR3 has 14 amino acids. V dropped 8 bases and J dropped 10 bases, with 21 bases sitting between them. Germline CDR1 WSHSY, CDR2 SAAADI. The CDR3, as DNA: TGCGCCAGCTGGGGGCTGTGGGCCAAAGATATTCAGTACTTC. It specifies CASWGLWAKDIQYF.

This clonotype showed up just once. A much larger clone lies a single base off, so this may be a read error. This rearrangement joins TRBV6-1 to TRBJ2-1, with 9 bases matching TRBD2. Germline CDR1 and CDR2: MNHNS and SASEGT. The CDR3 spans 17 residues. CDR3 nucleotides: TGTGCCAGCAGGCCTCGGACAGTGGGACTAGCCCACAATGGGCAGTTCTTC. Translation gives CASRPRTVGLAHNGQFF.

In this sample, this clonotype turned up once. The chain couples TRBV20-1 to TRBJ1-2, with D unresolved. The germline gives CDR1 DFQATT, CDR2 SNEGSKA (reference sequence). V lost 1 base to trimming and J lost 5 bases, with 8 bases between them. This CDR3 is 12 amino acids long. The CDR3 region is CSARARGYGYTF. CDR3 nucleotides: TGCAGTGCTAGAGCGCGCGGGTATGGCTACACCTTC.

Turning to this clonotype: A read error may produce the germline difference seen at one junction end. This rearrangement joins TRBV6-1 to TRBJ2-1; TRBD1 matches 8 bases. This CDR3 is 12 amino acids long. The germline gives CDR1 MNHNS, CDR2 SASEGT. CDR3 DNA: TGTGCCAGCAGCGGGACAGGCAATGACCAGTTCTTC. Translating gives CASSGTGNDQFF.

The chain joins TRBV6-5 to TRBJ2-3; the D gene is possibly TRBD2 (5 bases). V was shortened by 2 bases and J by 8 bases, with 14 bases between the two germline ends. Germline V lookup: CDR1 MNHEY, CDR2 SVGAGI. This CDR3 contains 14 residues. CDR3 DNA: TGTGCCAGCAGTTACGACCGGGGTCCGGTTACGCAGTATTTT. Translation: CASSYDRGPVTQYF.

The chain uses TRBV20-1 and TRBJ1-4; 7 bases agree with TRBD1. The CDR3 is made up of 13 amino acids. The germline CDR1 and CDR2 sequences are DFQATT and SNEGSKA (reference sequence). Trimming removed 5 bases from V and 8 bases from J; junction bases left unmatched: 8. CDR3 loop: CSARLTGVEKLFF. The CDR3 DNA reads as TGCAGTGCTCGGCTAACAGGGGTCGAAAAACTGTTTTTT.